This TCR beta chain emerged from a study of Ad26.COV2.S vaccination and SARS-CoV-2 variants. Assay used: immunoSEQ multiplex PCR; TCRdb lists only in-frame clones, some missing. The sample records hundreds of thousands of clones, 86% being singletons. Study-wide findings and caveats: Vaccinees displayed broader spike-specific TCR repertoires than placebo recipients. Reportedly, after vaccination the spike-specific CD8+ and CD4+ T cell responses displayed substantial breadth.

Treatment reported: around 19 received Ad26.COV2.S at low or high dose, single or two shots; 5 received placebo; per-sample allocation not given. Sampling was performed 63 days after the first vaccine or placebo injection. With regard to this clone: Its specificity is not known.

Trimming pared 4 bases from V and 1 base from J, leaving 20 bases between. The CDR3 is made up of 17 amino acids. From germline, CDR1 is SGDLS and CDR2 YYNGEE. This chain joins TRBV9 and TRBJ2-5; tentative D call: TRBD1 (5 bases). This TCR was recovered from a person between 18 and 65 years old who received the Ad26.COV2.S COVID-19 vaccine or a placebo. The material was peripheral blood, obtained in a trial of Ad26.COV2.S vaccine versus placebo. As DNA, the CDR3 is TGTGCCAGCAGCAGAGCCGCCAGACAGTCTATCCAAGAGACCCAGTACTTC. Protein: CASSRAARQSIQETQYF.